The present T cell receptor beta chain was sequenced within a study of blood T cell repertoires in COVID-19. Study-wide context: COVID-19 samples collected from the United States, Italy and Spain covered acute and convalescent phases. T cells, B-cell-depleted T cells, or PBMCs provided the cDNA or gDNA that served as material.

Original handling: Amplification of reference gene primers provided the estimated nucleated cell counts. Measured with immunoSEQ multiplex PCR; TCRdb has only the in-frame clones, and not every one. The V and J calls and the clone size are those of that table, but D and trimming were determined from the DNA. The table lists 180,000 or so clones, roughly nine tenths of them singletons. This clone was found once. The CDR3 covers 13 residues. In germline, CDR1 is ENHRY, CDR2 SYGVKD. The trim removed 8 bases at V and 8 bases at J, leaving 11 bases unmatched. The sample consisted of peripheral blood. The receptor's source is a woman older than 75 in a cohort sampled during active or convalescent COVID-19. The chain carries TRBV10-3 and TRBJ1-1, with 7 nucleotides matching TRBD1. This chain's CDR3 is CAIRGGQNREAFF. CDR3 sequence (DNA): TGTGCCATCCGAGGGGGACAGAACAGGGAAGCTTTCTTT.